Listed below are T cell receptor beta chains from one sample, sequenced in a study of vaccination effects on CD4 cells after COVID-19. Measured with immunoSEQ multiplex PCR; TCRdb has only the in-frame clones, and not every one. Of roughly 63,000 clones in the sample, roughly 80% were seen once. Their antigen targets remain unknown. The sample consisted of CD4+ T cells from PBMCs cultured with SARS-CoV-2 spike peptides, taken before COVID-19 vaccination. These receptors originate from a human donor who received a COVID-19 vaccine. CDR3s include the opening cysteine and the closing phenylalanine or tryptophan. Fields, in order: V gene, J gene, CDR3 protein.

V: TRBV5-8; J: TRBJ1-1; CDR3: CASPGVVGRLNTEAFF
V: TRBV5-1; J: TRBJ2-3; CDR3: CASSLSAVTDTQYF
V: TRBV7-2; J: TRBJ1-5; CDR3: CASSLVGVGNQPQHF
V: TRBV18; J: TRBJ2-5; CDR3: CASSPGLGETQYF
V: TRBV4-3; J: TRBJ1-2; CDR3: CASSKTQSGGYTF
V: TRBV11-2; J: TRBJ1-2; CDR3: CASSLWTGGDSGYTF
V: TRBV12-5; J: TRBJ2-3; CDR3: CASGRQGGSTDTQYF
V: TRBV6-5; J: TRBJ2-2; CDR3: CASSDRVGYTGELFF
V: TRBV18; J: TRBJ1-2; CDR3: CASSPGYTF
V: TRBV29-1; J: TRBJ1-2; CDR3: CSVTGTLNYGYTF
V: TRBV4-1; J: TRBJ1-4; CDR3: CASSQALATNEKLFF
V: TRBV5-1; J: TRBJ1-6; CDR3: CASSFGTSDSPLHF
V: TRBV5-6; J: TRBJ2-1; CDR3: CASSLFVATSYNEQFF
V: TRBV19; J: TRBJ1-1; CDR3: CASRDRANTEAFF